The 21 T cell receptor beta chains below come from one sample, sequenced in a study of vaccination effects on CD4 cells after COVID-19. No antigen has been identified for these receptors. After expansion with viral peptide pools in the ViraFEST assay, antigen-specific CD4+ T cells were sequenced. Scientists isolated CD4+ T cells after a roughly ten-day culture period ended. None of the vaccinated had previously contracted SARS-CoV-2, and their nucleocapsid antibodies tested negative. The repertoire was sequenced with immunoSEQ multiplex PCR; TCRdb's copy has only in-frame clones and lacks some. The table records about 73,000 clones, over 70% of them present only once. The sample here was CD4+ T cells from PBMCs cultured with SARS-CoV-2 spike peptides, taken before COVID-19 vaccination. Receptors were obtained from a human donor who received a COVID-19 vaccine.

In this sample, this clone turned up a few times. The CDR3 reads CASSKQDSGNTIYF. DNA of the CDR3: TGCGCCAGCAGCAAACAGGACTCTGGAAACACCATATATTTT. The chain combines TRBV10-1 with TRBJ1-3, with TRBD1 as a possible D gene (5 bases). The CDR3 has 14 residues. Germline V lookup: CDR1 WNHNN, CDR2 SYGVQD (reference sequence). Trimming cost V 6 bases and J 0 bases, with 9 bases left between them.

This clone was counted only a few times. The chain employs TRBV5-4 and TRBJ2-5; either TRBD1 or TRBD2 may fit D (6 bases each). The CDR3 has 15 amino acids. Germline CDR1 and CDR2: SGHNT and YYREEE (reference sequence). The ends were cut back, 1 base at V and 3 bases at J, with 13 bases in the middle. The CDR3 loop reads CASSLTAGGEETQYF. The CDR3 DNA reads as TGTGCCAGCAGCTTGACCGCCGGGGGCGAAGAGACCCAGTACTTC. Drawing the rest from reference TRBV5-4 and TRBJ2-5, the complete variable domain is ETGVTQSPTHLIKTRGQQVTLRCSSQSGHNTVSWYQQALGQGPQFIFQYYREEENGRGNFPPRFSGLQFPNYSSELNVNALELDDSALYLCASSLTAGGEETQYFGPGTRLLVL.

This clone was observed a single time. CDR3 residues: CASRLTPNYGYTF. The CDR3 nucleotides are TGTGCCAGCAGACTGACACCTAACTATGGCTACACCTTC. This chain joins TRBV6-5 and TRBJ1-2; no clear D gene. The CDR3 sequence is 13 residues long. CDR1 is MNHEY and CDR2 is SVGAGI in the germline V gene. Trimming cost V 6 bases and J 0 bases, with 8 bases left between them.

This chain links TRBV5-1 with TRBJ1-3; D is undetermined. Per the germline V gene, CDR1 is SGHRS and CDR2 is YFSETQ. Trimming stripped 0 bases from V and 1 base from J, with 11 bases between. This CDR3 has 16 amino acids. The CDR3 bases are TGCGCCAGCAGCTTGGCGACTTTGGGGTCTGGAAACACCATATATTTT. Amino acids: CASSLATLGSGNTIYF.

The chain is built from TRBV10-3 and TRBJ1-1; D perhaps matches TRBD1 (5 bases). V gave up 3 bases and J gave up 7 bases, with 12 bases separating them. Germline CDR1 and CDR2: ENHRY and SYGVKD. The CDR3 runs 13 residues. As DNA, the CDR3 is TGTGCCATCAGTGATCCCGGGGGTAGTGAAGCTTTCTTT. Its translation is CAISDPGGSEAFF.

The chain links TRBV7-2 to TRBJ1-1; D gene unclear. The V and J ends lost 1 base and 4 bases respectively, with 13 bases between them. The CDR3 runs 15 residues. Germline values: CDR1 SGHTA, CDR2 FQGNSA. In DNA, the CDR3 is TGTGCCAGCAGCTTAGTTCCCAATGGGATCACTGAAGCTTTCTTT. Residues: CASSLVPNGITEAFF.

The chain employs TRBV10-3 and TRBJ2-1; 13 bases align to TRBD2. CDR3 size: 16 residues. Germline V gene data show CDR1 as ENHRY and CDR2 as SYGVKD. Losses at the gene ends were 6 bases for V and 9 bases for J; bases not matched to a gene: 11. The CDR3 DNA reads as TGTGCCATCAGCAACCCTACTAGCGGGGGGGCAGGTGAGCAGTTCTTC. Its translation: CAISNPTSGGAGEQFF.

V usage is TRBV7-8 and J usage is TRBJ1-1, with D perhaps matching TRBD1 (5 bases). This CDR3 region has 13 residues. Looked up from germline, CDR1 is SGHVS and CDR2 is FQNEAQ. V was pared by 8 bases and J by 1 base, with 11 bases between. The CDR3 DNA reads TGTGCCAGCCATCGTAGGGGGAACACTGAAGCTTTCTTT. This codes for CASHRRGNTEAFF.

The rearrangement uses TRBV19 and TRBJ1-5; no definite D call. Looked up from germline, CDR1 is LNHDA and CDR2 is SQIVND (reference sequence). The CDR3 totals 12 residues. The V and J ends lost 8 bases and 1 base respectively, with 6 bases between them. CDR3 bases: TGTGCCAGTCGAGCCAGCAATCAGCCCCAGCATTTT. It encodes CASRASNQPQHF.

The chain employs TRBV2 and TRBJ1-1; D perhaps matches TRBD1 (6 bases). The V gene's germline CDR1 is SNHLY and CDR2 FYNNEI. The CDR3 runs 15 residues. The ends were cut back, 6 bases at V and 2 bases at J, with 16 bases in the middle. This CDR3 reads CASRGMTGTNTEAFF. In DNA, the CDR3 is TGTGCCAGCAGGGGAATGACAGGAACTAACACTGAAGCTTTCTTT.

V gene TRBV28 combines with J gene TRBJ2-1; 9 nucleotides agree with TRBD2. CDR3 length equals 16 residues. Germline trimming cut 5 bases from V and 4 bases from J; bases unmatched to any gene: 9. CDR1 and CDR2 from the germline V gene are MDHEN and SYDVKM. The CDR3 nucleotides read TGTGCCAGCAGTGTACTTACTAGCGGGCTATACAATGAGCAGTTCTTC. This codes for CASSVLTSGLYNEQFF. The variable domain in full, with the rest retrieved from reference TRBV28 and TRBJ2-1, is DVKVTQSSRYLVKRTGEKVFLECVQDMDHENMFWYRQDPGLGLRLIYFSYDVKMKEKGDIPEGYSVSREKKERFSLILESASTNQTSMYLCASSVLTSGLYNEQFFGPGTRLTVL.

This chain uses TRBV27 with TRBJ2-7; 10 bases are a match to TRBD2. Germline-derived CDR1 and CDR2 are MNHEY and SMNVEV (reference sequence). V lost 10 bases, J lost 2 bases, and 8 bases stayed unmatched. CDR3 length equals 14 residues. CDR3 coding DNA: TGTGCCACCCACACTACTAGCGGGGCCTACGAGCAGTACGTC. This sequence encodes CATHTTSGAYEQYV.

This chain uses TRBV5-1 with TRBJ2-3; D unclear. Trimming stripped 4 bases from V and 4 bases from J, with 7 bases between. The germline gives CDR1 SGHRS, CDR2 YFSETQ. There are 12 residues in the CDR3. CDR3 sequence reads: CASSVLADTQYF. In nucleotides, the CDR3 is TGCGCCAGCAGCGTCTTAGCAGATACGCAGTATTTT.

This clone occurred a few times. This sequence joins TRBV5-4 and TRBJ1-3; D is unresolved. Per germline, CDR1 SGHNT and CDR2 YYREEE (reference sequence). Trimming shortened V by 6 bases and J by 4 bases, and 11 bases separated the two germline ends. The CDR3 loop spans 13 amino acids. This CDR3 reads CASTQSTGNTIYF. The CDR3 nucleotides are TGTGCCAGCACCCAATCGACGGGAAACACCATATATTTT.

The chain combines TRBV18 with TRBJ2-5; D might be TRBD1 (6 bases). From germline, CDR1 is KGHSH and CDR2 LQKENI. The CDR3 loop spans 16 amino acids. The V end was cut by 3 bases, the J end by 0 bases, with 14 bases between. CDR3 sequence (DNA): TGTGCCAGCTCACCCGGTGACAGGACCTACCAAGAGACCCAGTACTTC. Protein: CASSPGDRTYQETQYF.

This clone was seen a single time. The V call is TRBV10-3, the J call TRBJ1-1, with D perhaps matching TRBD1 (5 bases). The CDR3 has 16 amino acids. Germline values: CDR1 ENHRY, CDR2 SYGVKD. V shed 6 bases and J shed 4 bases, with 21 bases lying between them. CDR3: CAIRKTAGDSGTEAFF. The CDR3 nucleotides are TGTGCCATCAGAAAGACAGCGGGAGATAGTGGCACTGAAGCTTTCTTT.

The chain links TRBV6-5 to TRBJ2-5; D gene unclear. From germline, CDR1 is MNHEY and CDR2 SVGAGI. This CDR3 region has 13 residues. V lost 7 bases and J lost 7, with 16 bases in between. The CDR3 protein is CASTTAARGTQYF. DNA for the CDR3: TGTGCCAGCACCACGGCCGCGCGCGGGACCCAGTACTTC.

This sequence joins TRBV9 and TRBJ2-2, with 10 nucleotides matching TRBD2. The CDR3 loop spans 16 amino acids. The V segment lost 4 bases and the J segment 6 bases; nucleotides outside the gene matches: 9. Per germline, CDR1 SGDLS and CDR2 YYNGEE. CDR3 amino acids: CASSSRPSGGAGELFF. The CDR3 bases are TGTGCCAGCAGCTCTCGACCAAGCGGGGGGGCCGGGGAGCTGTTTTTT.

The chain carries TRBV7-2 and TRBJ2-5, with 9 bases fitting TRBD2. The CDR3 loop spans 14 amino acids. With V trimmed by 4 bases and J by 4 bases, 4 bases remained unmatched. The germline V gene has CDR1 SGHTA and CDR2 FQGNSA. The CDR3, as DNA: TGTGCCAGCAGCTACGCGGGGGGGTCAGAGACCCAGTACTTC. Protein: CASSYAGGSETQYF.

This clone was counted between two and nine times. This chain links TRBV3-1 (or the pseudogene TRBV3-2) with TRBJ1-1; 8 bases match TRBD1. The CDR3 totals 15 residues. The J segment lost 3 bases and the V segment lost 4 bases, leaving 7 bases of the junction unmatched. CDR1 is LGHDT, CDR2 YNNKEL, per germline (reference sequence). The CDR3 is CASSRSLTGDTEAFF. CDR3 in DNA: TGTGCCAGCAGCCGATCACTGACAGGGGACACTGAAGCTTTCTTT.

The CDR3 coding sequence is TGTGCCAGCAGTTACGGGGACTCTGGAAACACCATATATTTT. Amino acids: CASSYGDSGNTIYF. The chain carries TRBV6-6 and TRBJ1-3, with D unresolved. This CDR3 has 14 residues. V was clipped by 2 bases and J by 0 bases, with 5 bases between them. CDR1 is MNHNY, CDR2 SVGAGI, per germline (reference sequence).